A single T cell receptor (beta chain) is shown here with its context. V shed 4 bases and J shed 2 bases, with 6 bases lying between them. Germline loops: CDR1 MGHDK, CDR2 SYGVNS. This CDR3 spans 13 amino acids. The data belong to a study of blood T cell repertoires in COVID-19. Assay used: immunoSEQ multiplex PCR; TCRdb lists only in-frame clones, some missing. The table records about 250,000 clones, approximately 91% of them present only once. This chain uses TRBV25-1 with TRBJ1-5; D perhaps matches TRBD1 (6 bases). Sequencing used peripheral blood. The sequence came from a woman aged 25 to 39 with acute or convalescent COVID-19. In DNA, the CDR3 is TGTGCCAGCAGTGGACAGGGCAATCAGCCCCAGCATTTT. It specifies CASSGQGNQPQHF.